The next 17 T cell receptor beta chains were all read from a single sample in a study of tumor-infiltrating lymphocytes in primary liver carcinoma. Between roughly 17 and 31 mg of unsorted bulk tissue served as the source from which RNA and DNA were co-extracted. A constant-region primer served to make TCR beta cDNA from approximately 490 ng total RNA. Modified slightly, ARM-PCR produced TCR beta libraries over three nested multiplex PCR rounds. With TRBV1-TRBV30 forward primers and a C-beta reverse primer, the first two PCR rounds were run for around 10 cycles each. TCRdb independently ran MiXCR on the multiplex PCR reads; one entry per CDR3 protein. Of about 41,000 distinct CDR3 sequences in the sample, around 66% were seen once. Sequenced: liver tumor tissue from sampling region 2. The sample's subset: tumor region T2, inferior pole. The receptors originated from a man aged 35 to 55 with primary liver carcinoma and hepatitis B virus infection.

The chain recombines TRBV12-3 or TRBV12-4 with TRBJ2-5; no definite D call. V lost 3 bases and J lost 0, with 14 bases in between. This CDR3 is 16 amino acids long. CDR3 protein: CASSFCVQVDQETQYF. DNA for the CDR3: TGTGCCAGCAGTTTCTGTGTGCAGGTGGACCAAGAGACCCAGTACTTC.

For this clonotype: Since no conserved phenylalanine or tryptophan closes the CDR3, a read error is the likely cause. No DNA is shown, since the ends of the CDR3 on it are uncertain; the CDR3 is the one TCRdb lists. The chain recombines TRBV6-1 with TRBJ2-2; the table's D call, TRBD1, has no DNA check behind it. Germline-derived CDR1 and CDR2 are MNHNS and SASEGT. The CDR3 sequence runs 13 residues, both termini included. The CDR3 region is CASSQERGGKLSL.

In regard to this clonotype: A junction boundary mismatches the germline segment, possibly from a read error. V gene TRBV6-1 combines with J gene TRBJ2-5, with TRBD2 matching over 8 bases. Looked up from germline, CDR1 is MNHNS and CDR2 is SASEGT. This CDR3 has 15 amino acids. The CDR3 protein is CASSYQAGDQEIQYF. The CDR3 DNA sequence: TGTGCCAGCAGTTATCAAGCGGGGGACCAAGAGATCCAGTACTTC.

This clonotype was observed many times. This CDR3 is CASGLGGDGLTF. For the CDR3, the DNA is TGTGCCAGCGGATTAGGGGGAGACGGCCTGACTTTC. The J gene is TRBJ2-6, the V gene TRBV2; the D gene is possibly TRBD1 (6 bases). The CDR3 is 12 amino acids. Germline-derived CDR1 and CDR2 are SNHLY and FYNNEI. V lost 8 bases to trimming and J lost 15 bases, with 17 bases between them.

In its sample, this clonotype was seen many times. CDR3 coding DNA: TGTGCCAGCAGTTCCCTCATAGACAGCTCCTACGAGCAGTACTTC. It translates to CASSSLIDSSYEQYF. The gene calls are TRBV28 and TRBJ2-7, with a weak D call TRBD1 (5 bases). Germline CDR1 and CDR2: MDHEN and SYDVKM. The CDR3 extends over 15 amino acids. Trimming shortened V by 4 bases and J by 0 bases, and 13 bases separated the two germline ends. The whole variable domain, remainder taken from reference TRBV28 and TRBJ2-7, is DVKVTQSSRYLVKRTGEKVFLECVQDMDHENMFWYRQDPGLGLRLIYFSYDVKMKEKGDIPEGYSVSREKKERFSLILESASTNQTSMYLCASSSLIDSSYEQYFGPGTRLTVT.

Notes on this clonotype: At one boundary the junction diverges from the germline segment, which might be a read error. The rearrangement joins TRBV4-1 to TRBJ2-3, with a possible D match to TRBD2 (5 bases). The CDR3 spans 15 residues. Germline loops: CDR1 MGHRA, CDR2 YSYEKL. The CDR3 is CASSHGRGSTDTQYF. CDR3 sequence (DNA): TGTGCCAGCAGCCATGGACGAGGGAGCACAGATACGCAGTATTTT.

The chain employs TRBV5-1 and TRBJ2-5, with TRBD2 matching over 9 bases. This CDR3 has 18 residues. Germline trimming cut 1 base from V and 2 bases from J; bases unmatched to any gene: 12. The V gene's germline CDR1 is SGHRS and CDR2 YFSETQ. In DNA, the CDR3 is TGCGCCAGCAGCTTGCCCGGGGCTAGCGGGACCCTACAAGAGACCCAGTACTTC. Its protein product is CASSLPGASGTLQETQYF. Complete variable domain (other parts from reference TRBV5-1 and TRBJ2-5): KAGVTQTPRYLIKTRGQQVTLSCSPISGHRSVSWYQQTPGQGLQFLFEYFSETQRNKGNFPGRFSGRQFSNSRSEMNVSTLELGDSALYLCASSLPGASGTLQETQYFGPGTRLLVL.

Of note for this clonotype: The germline gene is not matched at one end of the junction; a read error may be the cause. The J gene is TRBJ2-1, the V gene TRBV5-1; TRBD2 aligns across 10 bases. Germline loops: CDR1 SGHRS, CDR2 YFSETQ. This CDR3 is built from 14 residues. The CDR3 bases are TGCGCCAGAAGCTCTAGCGGGGGCAACAATGAGCAGCTCTTC. Translating it yields CARSSSGGNNEQLF.

The J gene is TRBJ2-7, the V gene TRBV12-3 or TRBV12-4; maybe TRBD2 (5 bases). This CDR3 is built from 17 residues. V lost 2 bases to trimming and J lost 0 bases, with 17 bases between them. DNA of the CDR3: TGTGCCAGCAGTTTACGGCTATCGGAGGCCCACTCCTACGAGCAGTACTTC. Protein sequence: CASSLRLSEAHSYEQYF.

Concerning this clonotype: The junction and the germline gene differ at one end; a read error may be behind it. The chain carries TRBV6-6 and TRBJ2-7; D not certain. The germline gives CDR1 MNHNY, CDR2 SVGAGI (reference sequence). The CDR3 is made up of 14 amino acids. The CDR3 nucleotides are TGTGCCAGCAGTTTTACGGGTTCCTCCTACGAGCATTATTTT. This codes for CASSFTGSSYEHYF.

This clonotype appeared a single time. This chain connects TRBV5-1 to TRBJ2-1; D is tentatively TRBD1 or TRBD2 (5 bases each). Trimming shortened V by 7 bases and J by 4 bases, and 15 bases separated the two germline ends. The CDR3 runs to 14 residues. Germline-derived CDR1 and CDR2 are SGHRS and YFSETQ. Here the CDR3 reads CASGSSGGYNEQFF. CDR3 in DNA: TGCGCCAGCGGCTCAAGTGGGGGATACAATGAGCAGTTCTTC.

A note on this clonotype: The CDR3 does not end in the conserved phenylalanine or tryptophan, so this is likely a read error. V usage is TRBV11-1 and J usage is TRBJ1-2; D is ambiguous. Germline V gene data show CDR1 as SGHAT and CDR2 as FQDESV (reference sequence). This CDR3 comprises 14 residues. V lost 6 bases and J lost 4, with 15 bases in between. CDR3: CASRFKGFGYGYTS. CDR3 bases: TGTGCCAGCAGATTCAAGGGATTCGGCTATGGCTACACCTCC.

Regarding this clonotype: Here the CDR3 omits its conserved ending phenylalanine or tryptophan, so a read error is the likely source. The CDR3 sequence: CATTWGGRGETQYI. The CDR3 coding sequence is TGCGCCACCACCTGGGGGGGGCGCGGAGAGACCCAGTACATT. This chain uses TRBV5-5 with TRBJ2-5; D might be TRBD2 (7 bases). Germline V gene sequence: CDR1 SGHKS, CDR2 YYEKEE (reference sequence). The CDR3 contains 14 residues.

Turning to this clonotype: One end of the junction does not line up with germline, which may come from a read error. The V and J genes are TRBV6-1 and TRBJ2-6, with TRBD1 matching over 7 bases. This CDR3 is built from 16 residues. Germline V gene sequence: CDR1 MNHNS, CDR2 SASEGT. The CDR3 loop is CASTEQGSAGANVPTF. As DNA, the CDR3 is TGTGCCAGCACCGAACAGGGGTCAGCTGGGGCCAACGTCCCGACTTTC.

This sequence joins TRBV14 and TRBJ2-5; 14 nucleotides line up with TRBD2. The junction had 11 bases not matched to a gene; V was cut back by 4 bases and J by 4 bases. Per germline, CDR1 SGHDN and CDR2 FVKESK. CDR3 size: 18 residues. In nucleotides, the CDR3 is TGTGCCAGCAGCCTGTACAGAGGACTAGCGGGAGGCGGAGAGACCCAGTACTTC. This encodes CASSLYRGLAGGGETQYF.

In regard to this clonotype: Germline is not matched at one junction end, which may reflect a read error. The chain uses TRBV11-1 and TRBJ2-4, with 8 bases aligning to TRBD2. The CDR3 covers 17 residues. Germline V gene sequence: CDR1 SGHAT, CDR2 FQDESV (reference sequence). CDR3 sequence: CDSYFPGSSGTKNIQYF. The CDR3 DNA sequence: TGTGACAGCTACTTTCCCGGGAGTAGCGGGACCAAAAACATTCAGTACTTC. Full variable domain (outside the CDR3, taken from reference TRBV11-1 and TRBJ2-4): EAEVAQSPRYKITEKSQAVAFWCDPISGHATLYWYRQILGQGPELLVQFQDESVVDDSQLPKDRFSAERLKGVDSTLKIQPAELGDSAMYLCDSYFPGSSGTKNIQYFGAGTRLSVL.

With respect to this clonotype: Sequence at one end of the junction differs from germline and may be a read error. The J gene is TRBJ2-7, the V gene TRBV30, with 7 bases lining up with TRBD1. CDR1 is GTSNPN, CDR2 SVGIG, per germline (reference sequence). The CDR3 loop spans 13 amino acids. The CDR3 reads CASPGQSLYEQYF. Written as DNA, the CDR3 is TGCGCCTCCCCGGGACAGTCCCTCTACGAGCAGTACTTC.